Sequencing of this T cell receptor beta chain was carried out in a study of blood T cell repertoires in COVID-19. As originally analysed: Researchers report that nucleated cell counts were estimated from reference gene primer amplification. TCRdb's table, derived via immunoSEQ multiplex PCR, lists solely in-frame clones and lacks some. V, J and clone size reflect that table, while D and trimming were determined from the DNA. The sample yields about 280,000 clones, roughly 89% seen once. The CDR3 is made up of 14 amino acids. Germline-derived CDR1 and CDR2 are KGHSH and LQKENI. Regarding this clone: An end of the junction does not agree with germline; a read error may underlie this.

The V call is TRBV18, the J call TRBJ2-7; the match to TRBD2 covers 9 bases. This clonotype was obtained from a man between 45 and 60 years old with acute or convalescent COVID-19. The sequencing sample was made of peripheral blood. CDR3 sequence (DNA): TGTGCCAGCTCTACCGGGACTAGCTCCGACGAGCAGTACTTC. Amino acids: CASSTGTSSDEQYF.